These 22 T cell receptor beta chains were all obtained from the same sample, sequenced in a study of CD8+ T cells in alopecia areata. RNA, once extracted, was reverse transcribed into cDNA for use as the sequencing template. Method: immunoSEQ multiplex PCR; TCRdb's copy keeps in-frame clones and lacks some. The table lists approximately 280,000 clones, over 45% of them singletons, with less than 2% in the top ten. Specified treatment: oral pan-JAK inhibitor, 5-10 mg twice daily. The sample consisted of CD4+ T cells sorted from blood, taken at week 24, from a patient treated with tofacitinib. The receptors originated from a human donor with alopecia areata.

The chain combines TRBV5-1 with TRBJ2-7; no definite D call. CDR1 is SGHRS and CDR2 is YFSETQ in the germline V gene. The CDR3 length is 15 residues. With 1 base removed from V and 2 bases from J, the gap between germline ends came to 13 bases. CDR3 DNA: TGCGCCAGCAGCTTGTCCGTACGTCAAACCTACGAGCAGTACTTC. Translation gives CASSLSVRQTYEQYF.

The rearrangement links TRBV27 to TRBJ1-2; a possible D gene is TRBD1 (5 bases). CDR1 is MNHEY and CDR2 is SMNVEV in the germline V gene (reference sequence). This CDR3 has 13 residues. Trimming pared 8 bases from V and 4 bases from J, leaving 14 bases between. CDR3 coding DNA: TGTGCCAGCGGCCTAGTGGGGACCTATGGCTACACCTTC. It encodes CASGLVGTYGYTF.

This clone was recorded only once. This sequence joins TRBV9 and TRBJ2-3; D possibly matches TRBD1 or TRBD2 (5 bases each). CDR1 is SGDLS, CDR2 YYNGEE, per germline. V was trimmed by 4 bases and J by 0 bases, leaving 15 bases between them. The CDR3 covers 16 residues. The CDR3 region has the DNA TGTGCCAGCAGCCCCCGAGGGGACCCTAGCACAGATACGCAGTATTTT. Its translation is CASSPRGDPSTDTQYF.

This clone appeared a single time. The chain uses TRBV4-1 and TRBJ2-7, with D possibly being TRBD1 or TRBD2 (6 bases each). The CDR3 loop spans 15 amino acids. Trimming pared 3 bases from V and 4 bases from J, leaving 16 bases between. In germline, CDR1 is MGHRA, CDR2 YSYEKL. The CDR3: CASSHPGAGLYEQYF. For the CDR3, the DNA is TGCGCCAGCAGCCACCCGGGGGCCGGGCTATACGAGCAGTACTTC.

This chain links TRBV6-1 with TRBJ2-5; D perhaps matches TRBD2 (5 bases). CDR1 MNHNS and CDR2 SASEGT come from the germline V gene. V was cut by 2 bases and J by 4 bases, with 11 bases left in between. The CDR3 is 14 residues long. CDR3 in DNA: TGTGCCAGCAGTGAATTGAGAGGGCGAGAGACCCAGTACTTC. Translation gives CASSELRGRETQYF.

There are many counts of this clone. V and J are TRBV18 and TRBJ2-7; TRBD1 is a possible D gene (6 bases). V gave up 5 bases and J gave up 4 bases, with 9 bases separating them. The length of the CDR3 is 12 residues. Germline values: CDR1 KGHSH, CDR2 LQKENI. CDR3 loop: CASSSGQYEQYF. DNA of the CDR3: TGTGCCAGCTCATCCGGACAGTACGAGCAGTACTTC.

This chain uses TRBV2 with TRBJ2-3; 7 positions match TRBD1. The CDR3 loop spans 13 amino acids. In germline, CDR1 is SNHLY, CDR2 FYNNEI. Losses at the gene ends were 7 bases for V and 2 bases for J; bases not matched to a gene: 3. The chain's CDR3 is CASTRGPTDTQYF. CDR3 coding DNA: TGTGCCAGCACTAGGGGGCCCACAGATACGCAGTATTTT.

This sequence joins TRBV5-1 and TRBJ1-2; D unresolved. V lost 0 bases and J 8 bases, leaving 11 bases between the germline ends. Germline V CDR1 and CDR2: SGHRS, YFSETQ. This CDR3 has 13 residues. The CDR3 region is CASSLEPTGGYTF. In DNA form, the CDR3 reads TGCGCCAGCAGCTTGGAGCCTACTGGGGGCTACACCTTC.

The chain is built from TRBV30 and TRBJ1-1, with no clear D. Per the germline V gene, CDR1 is GTSNPN and CDR2 is SVGIG (reference sequence). V gave up 3 bases and J gave up 1 base, with 18 bases separating them. CDR3 size: 16 residues. The CDR3 nucleotides read TGTGCCTGGAGGAAGTGGAGTGACGCATGGAACACTGAAGCTTTCTTT. It translates to CAWRKWSDAWNTEAFF.

This sequence joins TRBV29-1 and TRBJ1-2, with D hard to call. The CDR3 has 12 residues. The V gene's germline CDR1 is SQVTM and CDR2 ANQGSEA. V lost 3 bases and J lost 8, with 13 bases in between. The CDR3 is CSVEWGTDGYTF. CDR3 coding DNA: TGCAGCGTTGAGTGGGGAACGGACGGCTACACCTTC. Full variable domain (remainder filled in from reference TRBV29-1 and TRBJ1-2): SAVISQKPSRDICQRGTSLTIQCQVDSQVTMMFWYRQQPGQSLTLIATANQGSEATYESGFVIDKFPISRPNLTFSTLTVSNMSPEDSSIYLCSVEWGTDGYTFGSGTRLTVV.

The genes are TRBV7-2 and TRBJ2-7, with 8 bases aligning to TRBD2. V lost 4 bases, J lost 3 bases, and 8 bases stayed unmatched. Germline V CDR1 and CDR2: SGHTA, FQGNSA. The CDR3 runs to 15 residues. CDR3 bases: TGTGCCAGCAGCTACTTCGGGGGGGCAAACTACGAGCAGTACTTC. This gives the protein CASSYFGGANYEQYF.

DNA for the CDR3: TGCAGCGGCGGGGCGGACACTGAAGCTTTCTTT. Translation gives CSGGADTEAFF. V usage is TRBV29-1 and J usage is TRBJ1-1; D perhaps matches TRBD1 (5 bases). CDR3 length equals 11 residues. The germline V gene has CDR1 SQVTM and CDR2 ANQGSEA. V dropped 7 bases and J dropped 3 bases, with 9 bases sitting between them.

The V and J genes are TRBV4-3 and TRBJ2-3, with 10 bases identical to TRBD2. The CDR3 sequence is 19 residues long. CDR1 is LGHNA, CDR2 YSLEER, per germline. V shed 0 bases, J shed 3 bases, and the junction held 12 bases outside the gene matches. CDR3 in amino acids: CASSQDLGGAGGPTDTQYF. The CDR3 region has the DNA TGCGCCAGCAGCCAAGATCTGGGCGGAGCGGGGGGGCCGACAGATACGCAGTATTTT.

The rearrangement joins TRBV4-1 to TRBJ1-4; a weak D match, TRBD1 (6 bases). This CDR3 has 15 amino acids. Germline V gives CDR1 MGHRA, CDR2 YSYEKL. With 8 bases removed from V and 4 bases from J, the gap between germline ends came to 17 bases. The CDR3 sequence is CASGPRGRGNEKLFF. The CDR3 coding sequence is TGCGCCAGCGGACCACGGGGCAGGGGTAATGAAAAACTGTTTTTT.

Only a few counts were recorded for this clone. V is TRBV9 and J is TRBJ2-5; D ambiguous. Germline V CDR1 and CDR2: SGDLS, YYNGEE. V lost 3 bases, J lost 1 base, and 10 bases lay in between. The CDR3 is 14 amino acids. Written as DNA, the CDR3 is TGTGCCAGCAGCGAAGAAGTATTCCAAGAGACCCAGTACTTC. This gives the protein CASSEEVFQETQYF.

The V and J genes are TRBV28 and TRBJ2-3; possibly TRBD1 for D (5 bases). Germline CDR1 and CDR2: MDHEN and SYDVKM. This CDR3 has 14 amino acids. V was shortened by 3 bases and J by 2 bases, with 9 bases between the two germline ends. The CDR3 nucleotides read TGTGCCAGCAGTTTGCCAGGGCTCACAGATACGCAGTATTTT. Protein: CASSLPGLTDTQYF.

The chain couples TRBV19 to TRBJ1-2; D gene unclear. Germline CDR1 and CDR2: LNHDA and SQIVND (reference sequence). V dropped 3 bases and J dropped 3 bases, with 5 bases sitting between them. The CDR3 length is 12 residues. The CDR3: CASSIDDYGYTF. The CDR3 region has the DNA TGTGCCAGTAGTATTGATGACTATGGCTACACCTTC.

This clone has just a few counts. The chain carries TRBV5-1 and TRBJ2-7, with 8 bases matching TRBD1. V shed 4 bases, J shed 2 bases, and the junction held 11 bases outside the gene matches. This CDR3 has 16 amino acids. The V gene's germline CDR1 is SGHRS and CDR2 YFSETQ. In DNA form, the CDR3 reads TGCGCCAGCAGCCCGTTAGGGGGGACAGGAACCTACGAGCAGTACTTC. Protein product: CASSPLGGTGTYEQYF.

This clone turned up a few times. The chain joins TRBV2 to TRBJ2-2, with a tentative D call TRBD1 (5 bases). In germline, CDR1 is SNHLY, CDR2 FYNNEI. The CDR3 length is 15 residues. Trimming stripped 5 bases from V and 2 bases from J, with 12 bases between. CDR3 sequence reads: CASSLTGYNTGELFF. The CDR3 DNA reads as TGTGCCAGCAGTTTAACAGGTTATAACACCGGGGAGCTGTTTTTT.

This chain joins TRBV9 and TRBJ2-2; no definite D call. Trimming pared 4 bases from V and 1 base from J, leaving 5 bases between. The CDR3 has 13 residues. Germline V gene lookup returns CDR1 SGDLS and CDR2 YYNGEE. The CDR3 sequence: CASSRQNTGELFF. CDR3 DNA: TGTGCCAGCAGCCGACAGAACACCGGGGAGCTGTTTTTT.

The chain combines TRBV7-9 with TRBJ2-7, with unresolved D. The V end was cut by 3 bases, the J end by 5 bases, with 5 bases between. The CDR3 sequence is 11 residues long. Germline CDR1 SEHNR, CDR2 FQNEAQ (reference sequence). The CDR3: CASSFDHEQYF. The CDR3 DNA follows: TGTGCCAGCAGCTTTGACCACGAGCAGTACTTC.

The chain recombines TRBV7-2 with TRBJ2-6; 8 nucleotides agree with TRBD1. This CDR3 is built from 17 residues. Germline lookup yields CDR1 SGHTA and CDR2 FQGNSA. J gave up 4 bases and V 5 bases, and 10 bases lay outside the gene matches. CDR3 bases: TGTGCCAGCAGCCACACAATGGACAGGGCGGGGGCCAACGTCCTGACTTTC. Protein product: CASSHTMDRAGANVLTF.